Below, one T cell receptor (beta chain) is given with its context. No antigen is known for it. No per-base quality is available; no much larger clone lies one base away. The data were taken from a study of T-cell reconstitution after alpha-beta-depleted transplantation in children (dated by TCRdb to between 2015 and 2016). For context, the study as a whole: Using TCR repertoire profiling, the study followed T-cell immune reconstitution in a quantitative way in children after TCRalphabeta/CD19-depleted allogeneic hematopoietic cell transplantation.

Library preparation used PCR. Sequencing relied on an Illumina HiSeq 2500. TCR library preparation used molecular barcoding, with unique molecular identifiers applied to normalize quantification of the TCRbeta repertoire. The public reads were quality trimmed at Q25 with fastp and then assembled into clones with MiXCR by TCRdb, keeping productive beta chains. CDR3 protein sequences are deduplicated, and each keeps its most common genes and DNA. A total of hundreds of thousands of distinct CDR3 sequences appear in this sample, roughly 15% of them only once. The leading ten clones occupy approximately 1% of the sample. Trimming removed 5 bases from V and 0 bases from J, leaving 17 bases between the germline ends. Including the terminal cysteine and phenylalanine, the CDR3 comprises 16 residues. The retained sequence is limited to the CDR3, 48 bases, with the frame set at the first base. The germline V gene sets CDR1 to SQVTM and CDR2 to ANQGSEA.

Here the chain combines TRBV29-1 and TRBJ1-3, with TRBD1 perhaps the D gene, on 5 matching bases. Sequenced here: PBMCs from the stem cell graft donor, sampled from the stem cell graft. The source of this sequence is a human donor who donated a stem cell graft to a child with acute myeloid leukemia. The CDR3 protein: CSVYQTDPDSGNTIYF. At the DNA level, the sequence is TGCAGCGTTTACCAGACAGATCCTGACTCTGGAAACACCATATATTTT.